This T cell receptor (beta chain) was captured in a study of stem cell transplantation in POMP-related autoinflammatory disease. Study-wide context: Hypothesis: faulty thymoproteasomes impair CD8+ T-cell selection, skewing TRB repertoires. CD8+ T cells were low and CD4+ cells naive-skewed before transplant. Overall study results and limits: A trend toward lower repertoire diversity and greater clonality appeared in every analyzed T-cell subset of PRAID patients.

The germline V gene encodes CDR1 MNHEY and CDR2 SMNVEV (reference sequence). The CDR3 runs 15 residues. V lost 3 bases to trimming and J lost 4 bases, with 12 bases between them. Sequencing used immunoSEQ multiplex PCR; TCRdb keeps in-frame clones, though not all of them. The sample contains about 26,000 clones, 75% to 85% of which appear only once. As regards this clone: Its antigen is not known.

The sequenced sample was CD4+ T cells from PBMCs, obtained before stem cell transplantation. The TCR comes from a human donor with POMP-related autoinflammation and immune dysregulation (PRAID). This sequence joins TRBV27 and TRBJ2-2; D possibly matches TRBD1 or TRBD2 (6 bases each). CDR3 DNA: TGTGCCAGCAGTTTCTGGGGGGCGGCCACCGGGGAGCTGTTTTTT. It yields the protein CASSFWGAATGELFF.